This entry concerns a single T cell receptor (beta chain). The CDR3 runs 15 residues. Germline V gives CDR1 MNHEY, CDR2 SVGAGI. Trimming at V came to 0 bases and at J to 5 bases, leaving 5 bases not matched to a gene. TCRdb's copy holds only in-frame clones and misses some; the assay was immunoSEQ multiplex PCR. This repertoire shows 300,000 to 400,000 clones, 70% to 90% found once; its top ten account for 4% to 5%. This record comes from a study of blood T cell repertoires in COVID-19. Turning to the study itself: Researchers got acute and convalescent COVID-19 samples from the United States, Italy and Spain.

The V gene is TRBV6-5, the J gene TRBJ2-5; TRBD1 agrees at 8 bases. This TCR was recovered from a woman aged 35 to 49 with acute COVID-19. Sequencing was carried out using PBMCs or T cells enriched from blood (not recorded which). The CDR3 spells CASSYSTRGRETQYF. CDR3 sequence (DNA): TGTGCCAGCAGTTACTCGACCAGGGGGCGGGAGACCCAGTACTTC.